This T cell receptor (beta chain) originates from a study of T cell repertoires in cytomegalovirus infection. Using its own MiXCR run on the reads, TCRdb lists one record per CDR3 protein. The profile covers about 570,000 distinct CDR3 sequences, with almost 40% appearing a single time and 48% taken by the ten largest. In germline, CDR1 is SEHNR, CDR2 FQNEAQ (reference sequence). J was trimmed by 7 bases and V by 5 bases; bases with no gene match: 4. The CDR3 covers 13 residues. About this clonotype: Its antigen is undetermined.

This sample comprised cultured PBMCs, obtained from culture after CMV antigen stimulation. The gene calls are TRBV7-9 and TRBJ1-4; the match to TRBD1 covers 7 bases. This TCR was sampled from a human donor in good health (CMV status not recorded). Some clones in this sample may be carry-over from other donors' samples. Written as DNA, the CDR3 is TGTGCCAGCAGCCAGGGACAGTTTGAAAAACTGTTTTTT. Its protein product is CASSQGQFEKLFF.